This TCR beta chain was retrieved from a study of T cells in Graves' hyperthyroidism and ophthalmopathy. Study-wide points: Blood held most thyroid clonotypes expanded above 0.001 frequency. A model of 13 V-J pairs discriminated ophthalmopathy from stable hyperthyroidism. Ophthalmopathy onset followed model prediction by a median approximately seven months.

CDR3 length: 14 residues. Germline CDR1 reads MNHEY; CDR2 reads SMNVEV (reference sequence). The V end lost 5 bases, the J end lost 3 bases, and 14 bases lay between the germline ends. Researchers amplified the TCR beta CDR3 regions from RNA transcripts. The HTBI primer set served for first-round RT-PCR of the TCR CDR3. Using its own MiXCR run on the multiplex PCR reads, TCRdb lists one record per CDR3 protein. The sample includes about 640,000 distinct CDR3 sequences, less than 25% of them seen just once. This clonotype was counted only a few times. Its specificity is not known. Lactation, pregnancy, other autoimmune disease or uncontrolled infection led to exclusion of patients.

V and J are TRBV27 and TRBJ2-7, with a weak D call TRBD1 (5 bases). The receptor's source is a man aged 30 to 45 with Graves' ophthalmopathy. Sequencing used blood. The CDR3 here is CASSPTEAIYEQYF. DNA for the CDR3: TGTGCCAGCAGTCCGACAGAAGCTATCTACGAGCAGTACTTC.